This TCR beta chain was captured in a study of cytomegalovirus exposure and HLA in healthy donors. About this clone itself: The antigen is unknown.

CDR1 and CDR2 from the germline V gene are LNHNV and YYDKDF (reference sequence). The V end lost 5 bases, the J end lost 5 bases, and 16 bases lay between the germline ends. This CDR3 spans 15 amino acids. Clones were sequenced by immunoSEQ multiplex PCR, and TCRdb holds only the in-frame ones, with some missing. The sample shows fewer than 400,000 clones, 70% to 90% of them seen only once. Overall study findings and caveats: CMV antigen specificity of three CMV-associated chains was confirmed in vitro. Cytomegalovirus association was listed for approximately 150 TCR beta chains.

The chain links TRBV15 to TRBJ2-1; tentatively, D is TRBD2 (5 bases). The sequence derives from a woman under 30 in good health and CMV-seronegative. Input material: PBMCs. The CDR3: CATSDPAENDNEQFF. The CDR3, as DNA: TGTGCCACCAGCGATCCAGCGGAAAACGACAATGAGCAGTTCTTC.